This TCR beta chain was retrieved from a study of blood T cell repertoires in COVID-19. In the study overall: Specimens from acute and convalescent COVID-19 originated in the United States, Italy and Spain.

Original methodology: Reference gene primer amplification gave estimated nucleated cell counts. The method was immunoSEQ multiplex PCR; TCRdb's version includes in-frame clones alone and lacks a portion of them. That table is the source of V, J and clone size, and D and trimming were worked out from the DNA. The table has approximately 300,000 clones, about 90% seen once; the top ten hold 2.2%. Germline CDR1 and CDR2: KGHSY and FQNENV. V lost 3 bases, J lost 7 bases, and 15 bases lay in between. The CDR3 runs 14 residues. The sample taken for sequencing was peripheral blood. The TCR sequence derives from a woman between 45 and 60 years old who had recovered from COVID-19. J is TRBJ1-2 and V is TRBV16; perhaps TRBD1 as D (6 bases). The chain's CDR3 is CASSQQTGVSGYTF. The CDR3 DNA is TGTGCCAGCAGCCAGCAGACAGGCGTTAGTGGCTACACCTTC.